This entry lists 5 T cell receptor beta chains sequenced from one sample in a study of persistence of HIV-infected CD4 T cells. The libraries were made with immunoSEQ version 4 in survey mode. Assay: immunoSEQ multiplex PCR; the TCRdb copy retains only in-frame clones and omits some. The table includes more than 45,000 clones, under 85% detected once. Stimulation used about 10 ug/mL lysate from CMV-infected fibroblasts. Sorted nonresponding memory CD4+ T cells were CD40L-negative, CD69-negative, CD45RO-high. No cognate antigen is known for these TCRs. This material consisted of CD4+ T cells sorted from PBMCs after roughly 17-hour stimulation, taken from a patient who received antiretroviral therapy. All receptors come from an adult man with HIV who was CMV-seropositive.

The rearrangement links TRBV6-2 or TRBV6-3 to TRBJ2-1; D gene ambiguous. This CDR3 spans 12 amino acids. Between the trimmed V and J ends, which lost 5 bases and 6 bases, there was a span of 8 bases. CDR1 and CDR2 from the germline V gene are MNHEY and SVGEGT. The CDR3, as DNA: TGTGCCAGCAGTAGTTTGGGCAATGAGCAGTTCTTC. Residues: CASSSLGNEQFF.

The chain is built from TRBV24-1 and TRBJ2-3; D is possibly TRBD1 (5 bases). V gave up 8 bases and J gave up 4 bases, with 12 bases separating them. The germline CDR1 and CDR2 sequences are KGHDR and SFDVKD. The length of the CDR3 is 13 residues. The DNA of the CDR3 is TGTGCCACCAAATCGACAGACGCAGATACGCAGTATTTT. Amino acid sequence: CATKSTDADTQYF.

The chain links TRBV28 to TRBJ1-1; weak D call: TRBD1 (6 bases). The germline V and J ends were trimmed by 8 bases and 5 bases, with 21 bases remaining between them. The CDR3 extends over 15 amino acids. The V gene's germline CDR1 is MDHEN and CDR2 SYDVKM. CDR3 amino acids: CASRLDWGGGTEAFF. The CDR3 DNA reads as TGTGCCAGCCGCCTAGACTGGGGGGGCGGGACTGAAGCTTTCTTT.

A single count supports this clone. The chain couples TRBV20-1 to TRBJ1-2; D not certain. Germline CDR1 is DFQATT and CDR2 is SNEGSKA (reference sequence). The CDR3 runs 11 residues. The V and J ends lost 7 bases and 6 bases respectively, with 12 bases between them. The CDR3 nucleotides are TGCAGTGGTCGGTACGGAAATGGCTACACCTTC. Encoded protein: CSGRYGNGYTF.

The rearrangement joins TRBV27 to TRBJ1-4; D not certain. Trimming took 5 bases from V and 4 from J, leaving 14 bases between them. CDR1 MNHEY and CDR2 SMNVEV come from the germline V gene (reference sequence). This CDR3 is built from 15 residues. CDR3 protein: CASSPLGLYNEKLFF. The CDR3 DNA follows: TGTGCCAGCAGTCCCCTCGGACTGTATAATGAAAAACTGTTTTTT.